This is a list of T cell receptor beta chains from one sample in a study of PD-L1 blockade in urothelial cancer. TCRdb keeps only in-frame clones here, not all; method: immunoSEQ multiplex PCR. Of 130,000 or so clones detected, around 85% appear once; the ten largest clones hold 3.2%. The material was PBMCs, obtained around atezolizumab (anti-PD-L1) treatment. Source of these receptors: a man aged 50 or older with urothelial cancer. Each CDR3 is given with its conserved first and last residue. D genes are given only for firm matches. For some rows the clone size is stated as once, few or many, or as a class when expanded; others skip it.

J	V	D	size	DNA	CDR3
TRBJ1-5	TRBV5-6	.	.	TGTGCCAGCAGCTTGGCCGGACAGCAGCCCCAGCATTTT	CASSLAGQQPQHF
TRBJ1-2	TRBV6-1	TRBD1	.	TGTGCCAGCATCCTAGGGGGACAGGGATCCGGCTACACCTTC	CASILGGQGSGYTF
TRBJ1-5	TRBV18	.	.	TGTGCCAGCTCACCTTTCGGGGGGGCCGATAGCAATCAGCCCCAGCATTTT	CASSPFGGADSNQPQHF
TRBJ1-1	TRBV6-4	TRBD1	.	TGTGCCAAAAGACAGGGGCCCACTGAAGCTTTCTTT	CAKRQGPTEAFF
TRBJ1-2	TRBV7-3	TRBD1	.	TGTGCCAGCAGCCCGGGACAGGTTAATCTTGGCTACACCTTC	CASSPGQVNLGYTF
TRBJ1-2	TRBV15	.	.	TGTGCCACCAGCAGGACGGCGGAAAGTTATGGCTACACCTTC	CATSRTAESYGYTF
TRBJ1-5	TRBV19	.	.	TGTGCCAGTAGTATAAACCACTCGCGCGGTCAGCCCCAGCATTTT	CASSINHSRGQPQHF
TRBJ1-3	TRBV28	.	.	TGTGCCAGCAGTTTCCCGAGTGGGGCGAGAAACACCATATATTTT	CASSFPSGARNTIYF
TRBJ2-5	TRBV4-2	TRBD2	.	TGTGCCAGCAGCCCAGTGATAGCGGGGTACCAAGAGACCCAGTACTTC	CASSPVIAGYQETQYF
TRBJ2-3	TRBV18	.	once	TGTGCCAGCTCACTTATCCTGACGGGTACAGATACGCAGTATTTT	CASSLILTGTDTQYF
TRBJ2-3	TRBV15	.	.	TGTGCCACCAGCAGATCTAAAGGGGGTAGCCAAGATACGCAGTATTTT	CATSRSKGGSQDTQYF
TRBJ2-2	TRBV5-1	.	.	TGCGCCAGCAGCCTAGCCGGGACTGAGCTGTTTTTT	CASSLAGTELFF
TRBJ1-2	TRBV25-1	.	.	TGTGCCAGCAGTGAATCCCTTATCCAGGGAAATGGCTACACCTTC	CASSESLIQGNGYTF
TRBJ1-4	TRBV19	TRBD1	.	TGTGCCAGTAGTCCGGGGACAGTGAATGAAAAACTGTTTTTT	CASSPGTVNEKLFF
TRBJ2-3	TRBV28	.	.	TGTGCCAGCTACGGAGATACGCAGTATTTT	CASYGDTQYF
TRBJ2-7	TRBV2	TRBD2	.	TGTGCCAGCAGCACTAGCGGGAGCTTCGACGAGCAGTACTTC	CASSTSGSFDEQYF
TRBJ1-5	TRBV6-5	.	.	TGTGCCTCATCAGGGGACCGCAATCAGCCCCAGCATTTT	CASSGDRNQPQHF
TRBJ2-3	TRBV6-1	.	.	TGTGCCTGTAAGGCGGGAAGCACAGATACGCAGTATTTT	CACKAGSTDTQYF
TRBJ2-3	TRBV15	.	once	TGTGCCACCAGCAATAGACAAACCTCCACAGATACGCAGTATTTT	CATSNRQTSTDTQYF
TRBJ1-1	TRBV7-2	TRBD1	.	TGTGCCAGCAGCTCAGCCGGGACAGGGGTTGCCCAGAGAGCTTTCTTT	CASSSAGTGVAQRAFF
TRBJ2-2	TRBV30	.	.	TGTGCCTGGAGTCCTCGTAGGACTTTGGGGAACGGGGAGCTGTTTTTT	CAWSPRRTLGNGELFF
TRBJ1-2	TRBV9	.	.	TGTGCCAGCAGCCCTGGGAGGGGGAGTATCGATGGCTACACCTTC	CASSPGRGSIDGYTF
TRBJ1-2	TRBV6-1	TRBD1	medium-sized	TGTGCCAGCAGGGAACAGGGGTCCTATGGCTACACCTTC	CASREQGSYGYTF
TRBJ1-4	TRBV6-1	.	.	TGTGCCAGCAGTAGAGATGCAACTAATGAAAAACTGTTTTTT	CASSRDATNEKLFF
TRBJ2-7	TRBV18	.	once	TGTGCCAGCCGGGGGACGAGTGCCTACGAGCAGTACTTC	CASRGTSAYEQYF
TRBJ2-7	TRBV7-9	.	once	TGTGCCAGCAGCTTATCAGGGGAGCAGTACTTC	CASSLSGEQYF
TRBJ2-7	TRBV28	.	many	TGTGCCAGCAGTCCGGACATAACCCCGTACGAGCAGTACTTC	CASSPDITPYEQYF
TRBJ1-2	TRBV5-4	.	.	TGTGCCAGCACCCGAGGAGCTGAGGGAAGCTATGGCTACACCTTC	CASTRGAEGSYGYTF
TRBJ2-5	TRBV29-1	.	.	TGCAGCGTTGAAGATCTTAGAGGGTTTCAAGAGACCCAGTACTTC	CSVEDLRGFQETQYF
TRBJ2-4	TRBV2	.	.	TGTGCCAGCAACAGGGTCGGAGCCAAAAACATTCAGTACTTC	CASNRVGAKNIQYF
TRBJ2-1	TRBV7-9	TRBD2	.	TGTGCCAGCAGCTGGGGACTAGCGGGTATGATCGATGAGCAGTTCTTC	CASSWGLAGMIDEQFF
TRBJ1-3	TRBV18	.	.	TGTGCCAGCTCACCAGGACAGCCCCTCAACTCTGGAAACACCATATATTTT	CASSPGQPLNSGNTIYF
TRBJ1-6	TRBV19	.	.	TGTGCCAGTAGGGAGGGACCGAGAAATTCACCCCTCCACTTT	CASREGPRNSPLHF
TRBJ1-1	TRBV6-5	TRBD1	.	TGTGCCAGCAGCAGAGACAGGGGGCTAGGGGAAGCTTTCTTT	CASSRDRGLGEAFF
TRBJ1-1	TRBV18	.	.	TGTGCCAGCTCACCCGGCCAGGGGATTTTTCAGACTGAAGCTTTCTTT	CASSPGQGIFQTEAFF
TRBJ1-1	TRBV30	TRBD1	.	TGTGCCAGCTACAGGGGCCCTGGCACTGAAGCTTTCTTT	CASYRGPGTEAFF
TRBJ2-7	TRBV6-5	.	.	TGTGCCAGCAGTTACTCGAGACAGAGCTCCTACGAGCAGTACTTC	CASSYSRQSSYEQYF
TRBJ1-1	TRBV5-6	.	.	TGTGCCAGCAGCTACCAAACAGTGTACTCTGAAGCTTTCTTT	CASSYQTVYSEAFF
TRBJ2-4	TRBV5-5	TRBD2	.	TGTGCCAGCAACCCCGAAGCGGGAGTAGGCAAAAACATTCAGTACTTC	CASNPEAGVGKNIQYF
TRBJ2-1	TRBV27	TRBD2	.	TGTGCCAGCAGTCCCGGGACTAGCTTTGGTGAGCAGTTCTTC	CASSPGTSFGEQFF
TRBJ1-3	TRBV28	TRBD1	.	TGTGCCAGCAGTTCCGACAGGGATTCCTCTGGAAACACCATATATTTT	CASSSDRDSSGNTIYF
TRBJ1-1	TRBV19	.	.	TGTGCCAGTACCACGGAGGTCCTTCGGGCCAACACTGAAGCTTTCTTT	CASTTEVLRANTEAFF
TRBJ2-7	TRBV5-1	TRBD2	.	TGCGCCAGCAGCTGGGGGACTAGCGACACGTACGAGCAGTACTTC	CASSWGTSDTYEQYF
TRBJ1-5	TRBV9	.	.	TGTGCCAGCAGCGTATTGCCAGATAGCAATCAGCCCCAGCATTTT	CASSVLPDSNQPQHF
TRBJ2-7	TRBV6-5	.	.	TGTGCCAGCAGTTACTCTACAGGGGAGCAGTACTTC	CASSYSTGEQYF
TRBJ2-1	TRBV4-1	TRBD2	.	TGCGCCAGCAGCCAACACGACGCGGGAGGGAGCTCCTACAATGAGCAGTTCTTC	CASSQHDAGGSSYNEQFF
TRBJ2-1	TRBV28	.	.	TGTGCCAGCAGGGCGGTCAATGAGCAGTTCTTC	CASRAVNEQFF
TRBJ2-7	TRBV7-7	TRBD1	.	TGTGCTAGCAGCTTAGGGACAGGGCGAACCTACGAGCAGTACTTC	CASSLGTGRTYEQYF
TRBJ2-4	TRBV19	.	.	TGTGCCAGTAGCGGGACGTCTCTCGCGGGGAACATTCAGTACTTC	CASSGTSLAGNIQYF
TRBJ2-1	TRBV4-1	TRBD2	.	TGCGCCAGCAGCCACCTAGGACTAGCGGGAAAAAGGAGCTCCTACAATGAGCAGTTCTTC	CASSHLGLAGKRSSYNEQFF
TRBJ2-7	TRBV28	TRBD1	.	TGTGCCAGCAGTTTGGGACAGACACCCTACGAGCAGTACTTC	CASSLGQTPYEQYF
TRBJ2-7	TRBV18	.	.	TGTGCCAGCTCACGCGGCGATTCGGGCGAGCAGTACTTC	CASSRGDSGEQYF
TRBJ2-7	TRBV5-1	TRBD1	.	TGCGCCAGCAGCTTGGGGGTGGACAGGGGAAACTACGAGCAGTACTTC	CASSLGVDRGNYEQYF
TRBJ1-5	TRBV6-6	TRBD1	once	TGTGCCAGCAGGGGGCAGGGGGGCGGCAATCAGCCCCAGCATTTT	CASRGQGGGNQPQHF
TRBJ2-7	TRBV30	.	.	TGTGCCTGGTTAACAGGGCTCTCCCACGAGCAGTACTTC	CAWLTGLSHEQYF
TRBJ1-1	TRBV7-2	.	.	TGTGCCAGCAGCGAATTACAGGGAGTTAGCACTGAAGCTTTCTTT	CASSELQGVSTEAFF
TRBJ2-5	TRBV4-2	TRBD2	.	TGTGCCAGCAGCCAAGAGGCGGATAGCGGGAGGGGGACCCAGTACTTC	CASSQEADSGRGTQYF